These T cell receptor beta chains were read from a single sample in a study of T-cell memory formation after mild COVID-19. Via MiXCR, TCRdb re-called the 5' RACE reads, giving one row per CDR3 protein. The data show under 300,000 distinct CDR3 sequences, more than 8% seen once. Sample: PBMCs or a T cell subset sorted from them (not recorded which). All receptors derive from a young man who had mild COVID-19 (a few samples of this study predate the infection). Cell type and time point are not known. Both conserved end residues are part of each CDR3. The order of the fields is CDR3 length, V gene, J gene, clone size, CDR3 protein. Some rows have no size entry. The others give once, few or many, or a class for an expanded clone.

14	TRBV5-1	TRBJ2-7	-	CASSLEPGQVEQYF
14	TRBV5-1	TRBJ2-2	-	CASRQGMNTGELFF
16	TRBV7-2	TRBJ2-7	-	CASSHDFGQGPYEQYF
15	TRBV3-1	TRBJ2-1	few	CASSQGGGPRNEQFF
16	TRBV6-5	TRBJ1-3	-	CASSLEGRFSGNTIYF
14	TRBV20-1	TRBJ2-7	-	CSARMDDRSYEQYF
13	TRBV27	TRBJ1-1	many	CASSFLRGTEAFF
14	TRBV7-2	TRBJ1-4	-	CASSPARTNEKLFF
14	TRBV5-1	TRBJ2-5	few	CASSFRGNQETQYF
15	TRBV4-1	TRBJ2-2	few	CASSPADYNTGELFF
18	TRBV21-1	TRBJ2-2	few	CASSKESNKGTPTGELFF
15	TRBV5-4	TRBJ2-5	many	CASSGPQGPQETQYF
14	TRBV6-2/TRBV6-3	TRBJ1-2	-	CASSYSTWVGGYTF
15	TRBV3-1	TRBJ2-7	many	CASSQVPSGGGEQYF
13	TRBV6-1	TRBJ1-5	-	CASSWGGNQPQHF
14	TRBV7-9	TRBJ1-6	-	CASSSRTGQSPLHF
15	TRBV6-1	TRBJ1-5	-	CAKAGTAGWNQPQHF
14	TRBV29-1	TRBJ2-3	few	CSVEERGLRDTQYF
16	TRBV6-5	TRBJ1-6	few	CASSYGVGSYNSPLHF
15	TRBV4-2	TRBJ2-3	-	CASSQVEQGEGTQYF
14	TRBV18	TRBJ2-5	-	CASSPLGSGETQYF
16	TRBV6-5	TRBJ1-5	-	CASSYRGVGGNQPQHF
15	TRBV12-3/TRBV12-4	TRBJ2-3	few	CASSLGDTATNTQYF
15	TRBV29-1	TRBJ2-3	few	CSVDAPSGGADTQYF
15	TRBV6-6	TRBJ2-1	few	CASSYSTDAEVDQFF
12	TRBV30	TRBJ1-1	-	CAWRADRKEAFF
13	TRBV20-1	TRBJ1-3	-	CSATIRSGNTIYF
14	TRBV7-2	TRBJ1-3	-	CASSPQSSGNTIYF
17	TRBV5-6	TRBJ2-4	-	CASSRFLLPGAKNIQYF
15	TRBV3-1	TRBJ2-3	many	CASSPTSGVTDTQYF
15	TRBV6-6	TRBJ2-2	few	CASSYGEVPTGELFF
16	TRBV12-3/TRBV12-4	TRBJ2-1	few	CASNPPPGGPYNEQFF
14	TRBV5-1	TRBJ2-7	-	CATPGRGQNYEQYF
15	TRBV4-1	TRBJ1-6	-	CASSHSRPDNSPLHF
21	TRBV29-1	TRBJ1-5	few	CSVLQCGTGLGSTRSNQPQHF
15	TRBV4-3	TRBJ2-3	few	CASSRGGLDTDTQYF
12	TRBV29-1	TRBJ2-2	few	CSAGTGNGELFF
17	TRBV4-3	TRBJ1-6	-	CASSHRRGGRGYSPLHF
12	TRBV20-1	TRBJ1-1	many	CSAIETNTEAFF
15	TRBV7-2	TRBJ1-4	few	CASSLGDALGEKLFF
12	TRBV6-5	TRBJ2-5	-	CASSGGRETQYF
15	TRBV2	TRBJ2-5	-	CASSGASGGQETQYF
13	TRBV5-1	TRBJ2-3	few	CASSLLETDTQYF
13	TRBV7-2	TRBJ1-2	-	CASSPAWGQGYTF
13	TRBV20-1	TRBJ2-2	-	CSAASGRTGELFF
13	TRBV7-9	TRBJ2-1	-	CASSLRHHREQFF
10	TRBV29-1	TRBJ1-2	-	CSALSDGYTF
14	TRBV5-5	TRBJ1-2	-	CASGMTAKIYGYTF
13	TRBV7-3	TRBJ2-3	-	CASSSGATDTQYF
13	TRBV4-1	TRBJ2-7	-	CASSQDIGWEQYF
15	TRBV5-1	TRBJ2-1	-	CDSSLAVLSYNEQFF
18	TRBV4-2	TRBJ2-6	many	CASSQGGTANSGANVLTF
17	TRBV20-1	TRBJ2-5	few	CSARSGGATRAKETQYF
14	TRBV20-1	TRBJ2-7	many	CSASFMTSGGEQYF